The 18 T cell receptor beta chains below were found in one sample sequenced in a study of PD-1 blockade in classical Hodgkin lymphoma. Clones were sequenced by immunoSEQ multiplex PCR, and TCRdb holds only the in-frame ones, with some missing. There are more than 20,000 clones in the sample; around 94% occur only once, and about 5% lies in the top ten. Sample time point: newly diagnosed, previously untreated cHL patient sample. Source material: peripheral blood mononuclear cells (PBMCs). The receptors derive from a human donor with classical Hodgkin lymphoma.

J is TRBJ2-1 and V is TRBV9; maybe TRBD1 (5 bases). The CDR3 covers 17 residues. Trimming left V 0 bases short and J 4 bases short, with 17 bases between. Germline V CDR1 and CDR2: SGDLS, YYNGEE. The CDR3 reads CASSVGAVGALYNEQFF. In DNA form, the CDR3 reads TGTGCCAGCAGCGTAGGGGCAGTTGGGGCCCTTTACAATGAGCAGTTCTTC.

The rearrangement links TRBV13 to TRBJ2-1, with D maybe TRBD2 (5 bases). CDR1 is PRHDT and CDR2 is FYEKMQ in the germline V gene (reference sequence). Trimming left V 4 bases short and J 4 bases short, with 20 bases between. The CDR3 has 17 residues. The DNA of the CDR3 is TGTGCCAGCAGCTACGCCCCCCTCCGGGATCAATACAATGAGCAGTTCTTC. Its protein is CASSYAPLRDQYNEQFF. Filled out from reference TRBV13 and TRBJ2-1, the complete variable domain reads AAGVIQSPRHLIKEKRETATLKCYPIPRHDTVYWYQQGPGQDPQFLISFYEKMQSDKGSIPDRFSAQQFSDYHSELNMSSLELGDSALYFCASSYAPLRDQYNEQFFGPGTRLTVL.

This chain uses TRBV28 with TRBJ1-4; D gene unclear. Germline lookup yields CDR1 MDHEN and CDR2 SYDVKM. The ends were cut back, 5 bases at V and 4 bases at J, with 11 bases in the middle. The CDR3 runs 14 residues. For the CDR3, the DNA is TGTGCCAGCAGTAACGGAGTTCTTAATGAAAAACTGTTTTTT. Protein sequence: CASSNGVLNEKLFF.

Comment on this clone: The junction departs from germline at one end; a sequencing error may be responsible. The chain combines TRBV6-1 with TRBJ2-5; tentative D call: TRBD1 (6 bases). Per the germline V gene, CDR1 is MNHNS and CDR2 is SASEGT. The CDR3 totals 13 residues. The CDR3 reads CASSETGREAQYF. CDR3 DNA: TGTGCCAGCAGTGAAACAGGGAGAGAGGCCCAGTACTTC.

This sequence joins TRBV9 and TRBJ2-7; weak D call: TRBD2 (6 bases). The V gene lost 3 bases and the J gene lost 3 bases, with 13 bases spanning the gap. Germline lookup yields CDR1 SGDLS and CDR2 YYNGEE. The CDR3 covers 14 residues. This CDR3 is CASSAGTSFYEQYF. Here the CDR3 DNA reads TGTGCCAGCAGCGCGGGGACTTCCTTCTACGAGCAGTACTTC.

This clone has just a few counts. The chain carries TRBV7-9 and TRBJ1-5; D unclear. This CDR3 is 14 amino acids long. CDR1 and CDR2 from the germline V gene are SEHNR and FQNEAQ (reference sequence). V dropped 4 bases and J dropped 4 bases, with 11 bases sitting between them. CDR3 protein: CASSYGNENQPQHF. The CDR3 region has the DNA TGTGCCAGCAGCTACGGGAATGAGAATCAGCCCCAGCATTTT.

This clone has only one observation. The chain joins TRBV7-9 to TRBJ2-7; maybe TRBD2 (5 bases). Deletions cut 1 base from V and 1 base from J, with 8 bases between. The CDR3 is 14 residues long. The germline V gene encodes CDR1 SEHNR and CDR2 FQNEAQ (reference sequence). The CDR3 reads CASSLVPGSYEQYF. CDR3 DNA sequence: TGTGCCAGCAGCTTAGTTCCGGGATCCTACGAGCAGTACTTC.

CDR3 coding DNA: TGCGCCAGCAGCCAAGGGCTAGAGAACACTGAAGCTTTCTTT. Residues: CASSQGLENTEAFF. The V call is TRBV4-1, the J call TRBJ1-1; no firm D call. The CDR3 is 14 amino acids. Germline lookup yields CDR1 MGHRA and CDR2 YSYEKL. Trimming removed 1 base at V and 1 base at J, with 7 bases between.

Comment on this clone: Its ends do not fully match the called genes, so a read error is possible. The chain combines TRBV2 with TRBJ2-6; TRBD1 matches 7 bases. Germline V gene lookup returns CDR1 SNHLY and CDR2 FYNNEI. The CDR3 consists of 16 residues. The CDR3 DNA sequence: TGTGCCAGCAGTCCGGGACAGTCCCTTGGGACCAACGTCCTGACTTTC. Protein product: CASSPGQSLGTNVLTF.

The CDR3 DNA follows: TGTGCCAGCTCAACGAGGGATAGCAATCAGCCCCAGCATTTT. It codes for CASSTRDSNQPQHF. The V call is TRBV27, the J call TRBJ1-5; D is unresolved. Germline CDR1 reads MNHEY; CDR2 reads SMNVEV (reference sequence). The CDR3 consists of 14 residues. The V gene lost 8 bases and the J gene lost 0 bases, with 11 bases spanning the gap.

This rearrangement joins TRBV7-2 to TRBJ1-2; no firm D call. V was cut by 2 bases and J by 3 bases, with 16 bases left in between. The CDR3 is made up of 16 amino acids. Germline CDR1 is SGHTA and CDR2 is FQGNSA. CDR3 residues: CASSLIGFMAHYGYTF. In DNA, the CDR3 is TGTGCCAGCAGCTTAATTGGATTCATGGCACACTATGGCTACACCTTC. The variable domain in full, completed from reference TRBV7-2 and TRBJ1-2, reads GAGVSQSPSNKVTEKGKDVELRCDPISGHTALYWYRQSLGQGLEFLIYFQGNSAPDKSGLPSDRFSAERTGGSVSTLTIQRTQQEDSAVYLCASSLIGFMAHYGYTFGSGTRLTVV.

The CDR3 reads CASSLRGWGTEAFF. The CDR3 DNA follows: TGTGCCAGCAGTTTACGGGGGTGGGGGACTGAAGCTTTCTTT. The gene calls are TRBV27 and TRBJ1-1; TRBD1 is a possible D gene (5 bases). V was pared by 2 bases and J by 5 bases, with 12 bases between. The CDR3 is made up of 14 amino acids. Per germline, CDR1 MNHEY and CDR2 SMNVEV (reference sequence).

The CDR3: CASSDSGRWGYGYTF. In DNA, the CDR3 is TGTGCCAGCAGTGATTCCGGCCGATGGGGCTATGGCTACACCTTC. The V gene is TRBV2, the J gene TRBJ1-2; no definite D call. Germline CDR1 SNHLY, CDR2 FYNNEI. V was trimmed by 3 bases and J by 4 bases, leaving 15 bases between them. This CDR3 has 15 amino acids.

The rearrangement links TRBV18 to TRBJ1-2; no firm D call. V gave up 0 bases and J gave up 4 bases, with 9 bases separating them. Germline V CDR1 and CDR2: KGHSH, LQKENI. This CDR3 has 14 amino acids. The CDR3 is CASSPPGVSYGYTF. The CDR3 DNA is TGTGCCAGCTCACCACCCGGAGTCAGCTATGGCTACACCTTC.

The gene calls are TRBV10-1 and TRBJ1-1, with D perhaps TRBD1 (6 bases). The CDR3 spans 13 residues. Per germline, CDR1 WNHNN and CDR2 SYGVQD (reference sequence). The ends were cut back, 6 bases at V and 2 bases at J, with 10 bases in the middle. The DNA of the CDR3 is TGCGCCAGCAGCCGGACAGCCAACACTGAAGCTTTCTTT. Residues: CASSRTANTEAFF.

The chain is built from TRBV7-2 and TRBJ2-7; D possibly matches TRBD1 or TRBD2 (5 bases each). Trimming shortened V by 6 bases and J by 7 bases, and 22 bases separated the two germline ends. Germline CDR1 is SGHTA and CDR2 is FQGNSA. The CDR3 runs 15 residues. The CDR3 coding sequence is TGTGCCAGCAGACCCGACTGGGGGATTGGAGGAGAGCAGTACTTC. It codes for CASRPDWGIGGEQYF.

V and J are TRBV7-2 and TRBJ1-6, with 8 bases identical to TRBD1. Germline-derived CDR1 and CDR2 are SGHTA and FQGNSA. With 4 bases clipped from V and 4 bases from J, the junction kept 3 bases outside the gene matches. This CDR3 has 15 amino acids. CDR3 loop: CASSSRQGYNSPLHF. The DNA of the CDR3 is TGTGCCAGCAGCTCTCGACAGGGGTATAATTCACCCCTCCACTTT.

This chain connects TRBV27 to TRBJ2-3; the match to TRBD1 covers 9 bases. Germline CDR1 and CDR2: MNHEY and SMNVEV (reference sequence). CDR3 size: 15 residues. V lost 2 bases to trimming and J lost 6 bases; unmatched junction nucleotides: 6. This CDR3 is CASSLGTGFGDTQYF. In DNA, the CDR3 is TGTGCCAGCAGTTTAGGGACAGGGTTTGGGGATACGCAGTATTTT.